This T cell receptor beta chain emerged from a study of T cell responses to AZD1222 COVID-19 vaccine. TCRdb's copy holds only in-frame clones and misses some; the assay was immunoSEQ multiplex PCR. Seen here are approximately 170,000 clones, approximately 90% observed once, and the top ten hold approximately 4.7%. This TCR derives from an adult in good health. The sequencing here drew on peripheral blood, taken on day 0 of AZD1222 vaccination.

As DNA, the CDR3 is TGTGCCAGCAGTTTAGTTGTCGCCCACGAGCAGTACTTC. The encoded protein is CASSLVVAHEQYF. This sequence joins TRBV12-3 or TRBV12-4 and TRBJ2-7, with D hard to call. With 1 base removed from V and 5 bases from J, the gap between germline ends came to 9 bases. CDR3 length equals 13 residues.